This TCR beta chain was identified in a study of cytomegalovirus exposure and HLA in healthy donors. Despite likely unrecorded immune exposures, the donors were nominally healthy at the time of sampling. CDR3 size: 12 residues. V lost 5 bases to trimming and J lost 8 bases, with 13 bases between them. Per germline, CDR1 SGDLS and CDR2 YYNGEE. Study-wide points: Later on, an analysis showed TCR association rates differing by HLA locus, with DRB1 the most and HLA-C the fewest.

PCR used 60 Vbeta primers and 13 Jbeta primers. Produced via immunoSEQ multiplex PCR; TCRdb's table is partial and in-frame only. The table lists about 200,000 clones, roughly 80% of them singletons, with approximately 2.9% in the top ten. Worth noting for this clone: Its specificity is unknown.

The material sequenced was PBMCs. The V gene is TRBV9, the J gene TRBJ1-1; D possibly corresponds to TRBD1 (5 bases). This clonotype originated in a man aged 25 to 40 in good health and CMV-seronegative. Here the CDR3 reads CASSLGPPEAFF. For the CDR3, the DNA is TGTGCCAGCAGTCTGGGGCCCCCGGAAGCTTTCTTT.